This TCR beta chain was recovered during a study of Ad26.COV2.S vaccination and SARS-CoV-2 variants. The overall study: The study gave Ad26.COV2.S intramuscularly, once or twice 56 days apart.

Stated treatment: some 20 received Ad26.COV2.S at low or high dose, single or two shots; 5 received placebo; per-sample allocation not given. The samples date from day 63 after the first vaccine or placebo injection. Study-level results: Vaccinated and placebo-treated recipients had similar non-spike TCR breadth.

Trimming cost V 4 bases and J 8 bases, with 12 bases left between them. The length of the CDR3 is 13 residues. The germline V gene encodes CDR1 SGDLS and CDR2 YYNGEE. Sequencing was performed with immunoSEQ multiplex PCR; in TCRdb, only in-frame clones are kept and a portion is missing. The sample lists some 290,000 clones, just under 85% seen once, with approximately 2.1% in the top ten. In the case of this clone: The antigen is undetermined.

Material: peripheral blood, obtained in a trial of Ad26.COV2.S vaccine versus placebo. The clonotype originates from a person between 18 and 65 years old who received the Ad26.COV2.S COVID-19 vaccine or a placebo. This chain connects TRBV9 to TRBJ2-2; D gene unclear. The CDR3 coding sequence is TGTGCCAGCAGCACACATCACCGAGGGGAGCTGTTTTTT. The encoded protein is CASSTHHRGELFF.